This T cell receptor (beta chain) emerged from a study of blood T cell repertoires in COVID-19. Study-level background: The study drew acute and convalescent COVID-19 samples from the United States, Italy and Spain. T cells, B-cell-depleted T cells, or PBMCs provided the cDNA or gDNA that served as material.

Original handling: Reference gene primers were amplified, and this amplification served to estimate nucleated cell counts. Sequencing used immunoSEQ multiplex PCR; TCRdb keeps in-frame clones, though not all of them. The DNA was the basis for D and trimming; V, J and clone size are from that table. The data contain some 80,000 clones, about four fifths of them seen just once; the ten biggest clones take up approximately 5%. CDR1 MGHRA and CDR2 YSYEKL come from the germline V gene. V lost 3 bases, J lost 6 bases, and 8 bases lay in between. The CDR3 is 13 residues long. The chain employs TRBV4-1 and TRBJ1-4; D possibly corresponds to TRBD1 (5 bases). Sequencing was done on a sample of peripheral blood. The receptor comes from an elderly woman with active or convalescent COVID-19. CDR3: CASSHLTDEKLFF. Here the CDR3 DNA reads TGCGCCAGCAGCCATCTGACAGATGAAAAACTGTTTTTT.